This T cell receptor (beta chain) was captured by sequencing in a study of T-cell memory formation after mild COVID-19. The CDR3 is 14 residues long. Trimming removed 5 bases from V and 2 bases from J, with 13 bases in between. Germline CDR1 SGHTA, CDR2 FQGNSA. This clonotype showed up just a few times. A single record per CDR3 protein comes from TCRdb applying MiXCR to the 5' RACE reads. The sample yields about 610,000 distinct CDR3 sequences, 15% to 20% seen once. This TCR was recovered from an adult woman who had mild COVID-19 (a few samples of this study predate the infection). Cell type and time point are not known. Sequenced input: PBMCs or a T cell subset sorted from them (not recorded which). The chain links TRBV7-2 to TRBJ2-7; possible D gene TRBD1, 6 bases. CDR3 DNA sequence: TGTGCCAGCAGCCAGGGGCGGGCCACCTACGAGCAGTACTTC. It specifies CASSQGRATYEQYF.